This is a list of T cell receptor beta chains from one sample in a study of shared clonotypes between healthy human individuals. Method: immunoSEQ multiplex PCR; TCRdb's copy keeps in-frame clones and lacks some. The sample lists hundreds of thousands of clones, nearly 97% occurring once. The sequencing sample was made of naive CD8+ T cells sorted from blood. These receptors were taken from a woman under 40 in good health. CDR3s include the opening cysteine and the closing phenylalanine or tryptophan. The D gene is left open where the match is weak. Size is stated for part of the rows, as once, few or many counts, or as a class when the clone is expanded.

clone_size	cdr3_length	d_call	v_call	j_call	cdr3_aa	cdr3_nt
NA	12	NA	TRBV14	TRBJ2-7	CASSQGFNEQYF	TGTGCCAGCAGCCAAGGATTTAACGAGCAGTACTTC
NA	11	TRBD2	TRBV29-1	TRBJ2-1	CSVSIAGEQFF	TGCAGCGTGTCCATAGCGGGGGAGCAGTTCTTC
few	10	NA	TRBV7-9	TRBJ1-1	CASIGGEAFF	TGTGCCAGCATAGGGGGGGAAGCTTTCTTT
NA	15	TRBD1	TRBV6-6	TRBJ1-5	CASSYSTGGDQPQHF	TGTGCCAGCAGTTACTCGACAGGGGGCGATCAGCCCCAGCATTTT
NA	15	TRBD1	TRBV28	TRBJ1-4	CASRLTGGGSEKLFF	TGTGCCAGCAGGTTGACAGGGGGCGGGAGTGAAAAACTGTTTTTT
once	13	NA	TRBV28	TRBJ2-6	CASSLGGANVLTF	TGTGCCAGCAGTTTAGGCGGGGCCAACGTCCTGACTTTC
NA	12	NA	TRBV29-1	TRBJ2-1	CSVARGGNEQFF	TGCAGCGTTGCTAGGGGAGGAAATGAGCAGTTCTTC
NA	14	NA	TRBV28	TRBJ1-3	CASRSVGLGNTIYF	TGTGCCAGCAGATCCGTGGGCTTAGGAAACACCATATATTTT
NA	15	NA	TRBV27	TRBJ2-1	CASSLGPAGWDEQFF	TGTGCCAGCAGCTTGGGGCCAGCCGGGTGGGATGAGCAGTTCTTC
NA	15	TRBD2	TRBV27	TRBJ2-1	CASSLSAGVYNEQFF	TGTGCCAGCAGTTTATCGGCGGGAGTCTACAATGAGCAGTTCTTC
NA	15	TRBD1	TRBV6-6	TRBJ2-5	CASSYIGGSWETQYF	TGTGCCAGCAGTTACATAGGGGGCAGTTGGGAGACCCAGTACTTC
NA	15	NA	TRBV13	TRBJ2-7	CASSLGPGLVGEQYF	TGTGCCAGCAGCTTAGGTCCCGGACTCGTCGGCGAGCAGTACTTC
NA	14	TRBD1	TRBV19	TRBJ1-1	CASSIYTGGTEAFF	TGTGCCAGTAGTATATATACAGGGGGCACTGAAGCTTTCTTT
NA	14	NA	TRBV5-1	TRBJ1-1	CASSPDRSNTEAFF	TGCGCCAGCAGCCCGGACAGATCGAACACTGAAGCTTTCTTT
NA	14	TRBD1	TRBV7-9	TRBJ1-2	CASSPGQGNYGYTF	TGTGCCAGCAGCCCGGGACAGGGGAACTATGGCTACACCTTC
NA	14	NA	TRBV5-1	TRBJ2-2	CASSFEPNTGELFF	TGCGCCAGCAGCTTTGAGCCGAACACCGGGGAGCTGTTTTTT
NA	16	NA	TRBV7-6	TRBJ1-3	CASSLNLGGSGNTIYF	TGTGCCAGCAGCTTAAATCTCGGCGGCTCTGGAAACACCATATATTTT
NA	15	TRBD2	TRBV6-5	TRBJ2-7	CASSYRREGFREQYF	TGTGCCAGCAGTTACCGGCGGGAGGGCTTTCGCGAGCAGTACTTC
NA	16	TRBD2	TRBV13	TRBJ2-1	CASSYLTSAAYNEQFF	TGTGCCAGCAGCTATTTGACTAGCGCAGCCTACAATGAGCAGTTCTTC
NA	13	NA	TRBV4-1	TRBJ2-7	CASSQDALDEQYF	TGCGCCAGCAGCCAAGATGCACTGGACGAGCAGTACTTC
NA	18	NA	TRBV7-7	TRBJ2-1	CASSLGFSGELRNNEQFF	TGTGCCAGCAGCTTAGGTTTTTCCGGGGAGTTGAGGAACAATGAGCAGTTCTTC
NA	15	NA	TRBV5-4	TRBJ2-1	CASSLPSASYNEQFF	TGTGCCAGCAGCCTCCCTAGCGCCTCCTACAATGAGCAGTTCTTC